This TCR beta chain was sequenced in a study of cytomegalovirus exposure and HLA in healthy donors (dated by TCRdb to the late 2010s). Regarding the complete study: In an earlier analysis of roughly 500 of the donors, less than 350 Gb of sequence data and approximately 120 million unique TCR beta sequences from about 190 million T cells were reported. Every repertoire in the discovery cohort had been generated on one and the same sequencing platform. To predict cytomegalovirus infection status, the study combined high-throughput TCR immunosequencing, statistical association of individual TCRs with disease status, and machine learning. Donor age, sex, ethnicity and CMV serostatus were compiled together with the repertoire data. A later genetic analysis took genome-wide SNP genotypes for 398 of the 666 donors and used that subset as a discovery cohort. Approximately 300 gigabases of sequencing data and 70 million to 100 million unique TCR sequences made up an early release that covered nearly 650 HLA-typed donors. A later analysis re-examined previously published TCR beta repertoires from over 500 donors and added high-resolution HLA genotyping to investigate patterns of TCR occurrence. The study profiled the T cell repertoires of fewer than 850 subjects by immunosequencing and related them to cytomegalovirus serostatus. Rather than drawing on any new phenotypic data, the later analysis identified candidate immune exposures from TCR beta sequences and the way those sequences occurred across donors. Because of strong linkage in the cohort, 5 or 6 DR-DQ haplotypes were treated as single units for association and clustering. The genetic ancestry cluster associated with self-reported Caucasian donors included about 81% of the approximately 400 genotyped donors. On average, about 200,000 unique TCR beta nucleotide sequences were sequenced per donor among a few hundred genotyped donors of the cohort, with 15% to 20% of those sequences being non-productive. An earlier analysis of approximately 580 of the donors used high-throughput TCR beta sequencing to judge whether each TCR beta V gene segment behaved as functional or pseudogenic. Typing coverage varied by locus: 629-630 donors for A, B, C, DRB1 and DQB1; more than 500 for DQA1; some 610 for DPA1; around 490 for DPB1. HLA typing covered class I and class II loci at four-digit resolution. The study aimed to test whether cataloging public T cell receptors could reveal signatures of past pathogen exposure. Along with the roughly 670-subject first cohort, a separate validation cohort of over a hundred different subjects was used. Study-wide conclusions, independent of this receptor: According to a later analysis, most CMV-associated TCR beta chains appeared to be HLA-restricted, and the HLA associations seemed to be driven largely by CMV exposure. This cohort had only TCR beta chains sequenced, and the lack of alpha or paired-chain data limited which features could be detected. In vitro tests confirmed that three of the cytomegalovirus-associated TCR beta chains recognize cytomegalovirus antigens. According to a later genetic analysis, donors in an Asian-associated ancestry cluster had fewer N-insertions in productive TCRs than the approximately 700-donor mean. An earlier analysis of around 600 of the donors showed that most TCR beta V segments appeared in productive rearrangements either about 87% or about 30% of the time, which broadly matched IMGT annotations. Because HLA typing was missing for some donors at each locus, association tests included only the typed subset. A further reported finding was that TCR beta sequences accurately predicted the HLA-A and HLA-B alleles for most subjects in the first cohort. For the cohort, immune exposure information was limited to CMV serostatus. In a later analysis, around 17,000 TCR beta sequences were associated with specific HLA alleles at a false discovery rate of 0.05. In a later analysis, HLA-associated TCR beta chains showed more clonal expansion and lower generation probabilities than non-associated chains that were equally common. A group of highly shared sequence variants was considered likely to be a technical artifact of the sequencing pipeline. Because counts were too low, roughly 18 rarely observed V segments, including chromosome 9 orphons, were left out of the earlier analysis of some 600 of the donors. Because the 87-base-pair reads could not distinguish some IMGT-functional V segments, including TRBV6-2 and TRBV6-3, those segments were excluded. The classifier was reported to diagnose cytomegalovirus status with high specificity and sensitivity in both the original and validation cohorts. Linkage disequilibrium might explain the correlated functional status among segregating V segments, but an unknown experimental factor could not be excluded. In a later analysis, several top co-occurrence clusters were reported to appear linked to parvovirus B19, influenza, CMV and Epstein-Barr virus. Assigning TCR associations to individual alleles was difficult when HLA alleles, especially DR and DQ, strongly co-occurred. The authors suggested that the approach could potentially be generalized to other disease states and immunological phenotypes. In a later analysis, TCR association rates were found to vary across HLA loci, with the most associated TCRs seen for DRB1 alleles and the fewest for HLA-C alleles. Most TCR sequences were observed very rarely across donors, whereas some public TCRs were present in many individuals. In a later genetic analysis, a missense DCLRE1C variant was associated with V-gene and J-gene trimming of TCR beta chains, and the association was replicated in an independent cohort. The presence/absence analyses assumed that sequencing depth was roughly uniform across donors, and that assumption may not be true. A total of 164 TCR beta chains were listed by the study as associated with cytomegalovirus.

The method behind the library was the immunoSEQ multiplex PCR assay. For the multiplex PCR, a mixture combining 60 forward primers for TCR Vbeta segments and 13 reverse primers for TCR Jbeta segments was used. Amplification of the CDR3 region of rearranged TCR beta genes was performed with a multiplex PCR assay on genomic DNA. On the Illumina HiSeq System, the amplified TCR beta libraries were sequenced as 87-base-pair reads. The authors processed their data as follows. A later analysis tallied roughly 80 million unique TCR beta chains across the 610 or so repertoires, and around 10 million of those chains were shared by two or more donors. Raw reads were error-corrected and collapsed into unique sequences with a nearest-neighbor algorithm that merged closely related sequences to remove PCR and sequencing errors. To assign V, D and J gene segments, CDR3 sequences were aligned to IMGT reference sequences. Each retained sequence needed at least a six-nucleotide match to both a V gene segment and a J gene segment. A rearrangement counted as productive if the CDR3 had no stop codons and remained in frame with V and J, and every other rearrangement counted as non-productive. CDR3 was defined according to IMGT convention as the region running from the second conserved V-encoded cysteine to the conserved J-encoded phenylalanine. The earlier analysis of around 640 of the donors excluded sequences that lacked an unambiguous match to a single V gene segment. An earlier analysis of almost 600 of the donors classified V segments as functional when productive rearrangements were above 56.7% and as segregating when the standard deviation between donors was above 5%. A statistical classification framework was built to diagnose cytomegalovirus status from the catalog of TCR beta chain sequences. V and J gene assignment, in a later analysis, came from comparing TCR nucleotide sequences with IMGT/GENE-DB human TR gene sequences. A later analysis assigned CDR3 sequences and most-parsimonious VDJ recombination scenarios with the TCRdist pipeline. A later analysis defined each TCR beta chain by its CDR3 amino acid sequence plus V-gene family, and excluded reads lacking a unique V-gene family. To address suspected cross-contamination and a sequencing artifact, a later analysis removed 450 to 700 highly shared, low-generation-probability nucleotide sequences. In a later analysis, a clonal expansion index was calculated for each public chain from normalized within-repertoire ranks of inferred template counts. Generation probabilities in a later analysis came from a VDJ recombination model fitted to out-of-frame rearrangements, and those results were checked against IGoR. In a later analysis, hypergeometric tests were used to score TCR-TCR, TCR-HLA and TCR-CMV co-occurrence, with a repertoire-size bias correction applied to TCR pairs. False discovery rates were estimated in a later analysis by permuting HLA or CMV assignments 20 times. In a later analysis, co-occurring TCRs were grouped with DBSCAN, and TCRdist sequence similarity was added when clustering was performed within HLA-allele-positive subsets. Repertoires with fewer than 30,000 or more than 120,000 public chains were left out of co-occurrence clustering, as were four to six repertoires with anomalous nucleotide sharing. This is the immuneACCESS table as TCRdb keeps it, with only in-frame sequences that have V and J called. A part of the clones is gone; compared with another copy, unresolved V genes explain less than half, and the rest is unexplained. For V, J and clone size, that table is used; D and trimming come from the DNA. Present in this sample are about 150,000 clones, approximately 82% of which were seen just once. The top ten clones comprise around 6.6% of the sample.

With respect to this clone: It has no known antigen specificity. The record has no base qualities; no much larger clone is one base away.

The cohort comprised under 700 healthy bone marrow donors. At the time of sampling, all cohort members were nominally healthy, though unrecorded immune exposures were likely present. The donor tested CMV seropositive and was one of the 289 seropositive cohort members. A peripheral blood sample was collected from each donor, and TCR beta sequencing was performed on peripheral blood mononuclear cells. Genomic DNA extraction from the blood cell samples was performed with the Qiagen DNeasy Blood Extraction Kit. Including the terminal cysteine and phenylalanine, the CDR3 comprises 13 residues. Only the CDR3 part of the read is kept: 39 bases, read in frame from the first base. V is clipped by 2 bases and J by 8 bases, and the sequence between their germline boundaries is 12 bases long. According to the germline V gene, CDR1 reads MGHRA and CDR2 reads YSYEKL.

Sequences were obtained from PBMCs. The receptor was derived from a woman between 50 and 59 years old in good health and CMV-seropositive. The sequence is built from TRBV4-1 and TRBJ1-2; the D gene assignment is ambiguous. CDR3 reads: CASSQPRGMGYTF. The DNA sequence follows: TGCGCCAGCAGCCAACCCCGGGGAATGGGCTACACCTTC.